Sequencing of this T cell receptor (beta chain) was carried out in a study of cytomegalovirus exposure and HLA in healthy donors. Whole-study context: The 120 validation repertoires used the same platform as the 650 to 850 first-cohort repertoires (as reported by a later analysis).

Study findings and constraints: Reportedly, diagnosis of cytomegalovirus status by the classifier showed high specificity and sensitivity. A few CMV-associated chains were confirmed in vitro to be specific for CMV antigens. TCR sequences were mostly rare, though some public TCRs occurred in many donors.

As to this clone: What it binds is not known.

Profiling relied on immunoSEQ multiplex PCR, and the TCRdb table lists in-frame clones only, not all of them. The table includes approximately 150,000 clones, approximately 90% detected once. The CDR3 consists of 15 residues. Trimming took off 3 bases at V and 4 bases at J, with 15 bases between the two ends. CDR1 is LNHDA and CDR2 is SQIVND in the germline V gene (reference sequence). The sequence was obtained from a man in his late teens or twenties in good health and CMV-seronegative. The sample consisted of PBMCs. The rearrangement joins TRBV19 to TRBJ1-2; maybe TRBD1 (5 bases). The CDR3: CASSIALGTRYGYTF. The DNA for the CDR3 is TGTGCCAGTAGTATCGCCCTCGGGACTCGCTATGGCTACACCTTC.